The 10 T cell receptor beta chains given below trace back to one sample, sequenced in a study of identical twins. TCRdb independently ran MiXCR on the 5' RACE reads; one entry per CDR3 protein. Among hundreds of thousands of distinct CDR3 sequences listed, around 22% were seen once. The same data also went into a second study, on yellow fever vaccine responses in identical twins.

Sequenced input: CD4+ T cells sorted from blood. Every receptor here comes from a woman younger than 35 in good health.

This clonotype was found a few times. V is TRBV2 and J is TRBJ2-4; 12 nucleotides agree with TRBD1. CDR1 is SNHLY, CDR2 FYNNEI, per germline. V lost 8 bases, J lost 8 bases, and 13 bases stayed unmatched. This CDR3 region has 16 residues. DNA for the CDR3: TGTGCCAGCGTACCGGGACAGGGGGCCGGTGGCCACATTCAGTACTTC. Encoded protein: CASVPGQGAGGHIQYF.

This rearrangement joins TRBV20-1 to TRBJ2-7; D might be TRBD1 or TRBD2, each matching 5 bases. The germline gives CDR1 DFQATT, CDR2 SNEGSKA (reference sequence). This CDR3 has 13 residues. V lost 3 bases, J lost 2 bases, and 11 bases lay in between. The CDR3 DNA reads as TGCAGTGCTAGGGGACGGATAGCCTACGAGCAGTACTTC. As protein: CSARGRIAYEQYF.

The chain has TRBV29-1 and TRBJ2-2, with D perhaps assigned TRBD1 or TRBD2 (6 bases each). Germline V gene sequence: CDR1 SQVTM, CDR2 ANQGSEA. Trimming left V 4 bases short and J 5 bases short, with 14 bases between. CDR3 size: 14 residues. CDR3 region: CSVGSQGRTGELFF. For the CDR3, the DNA is TGCAGCGTTGGTTCGCAGGGGAGGACCGGGGAGCTGTTTTTT.

This chain joins TRBV28 and TRBJ2-7; a possible D gene is TRBD1 (5 bases). Per the germline V gene, CDR1 is MDHEN and CDR2 is SYDVKM. Trimming removed 5 bases at V and 2 bases at J, with 16 bases between. CDR3 length equals 15 residues. As DNA, the CDR3 is TGTGCCAGCAGTCCCTGGACAAGGGAAACCTACGAGCAGTACTTC. Translating it yields CASSPWTRETYEQYF.

This clonotype has more than one count but fewer than ten. The chain employs TRBV29-1 and TRBJ2-1, with 8 bases lining up with TRBD2. Per the germline V gene, CDR1 is SQVTM and CDR2 is ANQGSEA. This CDR3 has 14 residues. With V trimmed by 4 bases and J by 3 bases, 5 bases remained unmatched. This chain's CDR3 is CSVGHSGNYNEQFF. The CDR3 DNA follows: TGCAGCGTTGGTCATAGCGGGAACTACAATGAGCAGTTCTTC.

In its sample, this clonotype was seen a few times. The chain has TRBV5-6 and TRBJ2-5, with D unresolved. The germline V and J ends were trimmed by 2 bases and 0 bases, with 14 bases remaining between them. The V gene's germline CDR1 is SGHDT and CDR2 YYEEEE. This CDR3 spans 16 amino acids. CDR3 residues: CASSLSLAWYQETQYF. The CDR3 DNA follows: TGTGCCAGCAGCTTAAGTTTGGCCTGGTACCAAGAGACCCAGTACTTC.

This chain uses TRBV28 with TRBJ2-7; 7 bases agree with TRBD2. The V gene end was trimmed by 11 bases and the J gene end by 1 base; junction bases not matched to a gene: 8. Germline-derived CDR1 and CDR2 are MDHEN and SYDVKM. CDR3 length: 13 amino acids. The CDR3 nucleotides read TGTGCCGGCGGGGGACTTTTGTCCTACGAGCAGTACTTC. This gives the protein CAGGGLLSYEQYF.

This clonotype has a handful of counts. The CDR3 DNA sequence: TGTGCCAGCAGCCTAACCCGGGACACCACCTACGAGCAGTACTTC. Translation: CASSLTRDTTYEQYF. The rearrangement uses TRBV7-9 and TRBJ2-7; TRBD1 might be the D (6 bases). The germline V gene has CDR1 SEHNR and CDR2 FQNEAQ (reference sequence). There are 15 residues in the CDR3. Trimming pared 5 bases from V and 2 bases from J, leaving 16 bases between.

V is TRBV5-1 and J is TRBJ2-2; 8 positions agree with TRBD1. The CDR3 is 16 amino acids. Losses at the gene ends were 4 bases for V and 5 bases for J; bases not matched to a gene: 10. CDR1 is SGHRS and CDR2 is YFSETQ in the germline V gene. CDR3 DNA sequence: TGCGCCAGCAGCCTAGGACAGGGCACTCGTACCGGGGAGCTGTTTTTT. Its translation is CASSLGQGTRTGELFF. Supplemented by reference TRBV5-1 and TRBJ2-2, the full variable domain reads KAGVTQTPRYLIKTRGQQVTLSCSPISGHRSVSWYQQTPGQGLQFLFEYFSETQRNKGNFPGRFSGRQFSNSRSEMNVSTLELGDSALYLCASSLGQGTRTGELFFGEGSRLTVL.

The V gene is TRBV5-5, the J gene TRBJ2-2; perhaps TRBD1 as D (6 bases). V lost 4 bases and J lost 4, with 17 bases in between. CDR1 is SGHKS and CDR2 is YYEKEE in the germline V gene (reference sequence). CDR3 length equals 16 residues. The CDR3 spells CASSVNPGQSTGELFF. The CDR3 nucleotides read TGTGCCAGCAGCGTCAACCCGGGACAATCCACCGGGGAGCTGTTTTTT. The complete variable domain, with remaining parts taken from reference TRBV5-5 and TRBJ2-2, reads DAGVTQSPTHLIKTRGQQVTLRCSPISGHKSVSWYQQVLGQGPQFIFQYYEKEERGRGNFPDRFSARQFPNYSSELNVNALLLGDSALYLCASSVNPGQSTGELFFGEGSRLTVL.